One sample yielded the 2 T cell receptor beta chains listed below, sequenced in a study of tumor-infiltrating lymphocytes in primary liver carcinoma. TCR beta cDNA was prepared out of approximately 470 ng total RNA by means of a constant-region primer. Amplification in three nested multiplex PCR rounds with slightly modified ARM-PCR gave rise to TCR beta libraries. The first two PCR rounds, around 10 cycles each, used TRBV1-TRBV30 forward primers and a C-beta reverse primer. In TCRdb, the multiplex PCR reads were re-called with MiXCR into one record per CDR3 protein. This sample has more than 95,000 distinct CDR3 sequences, with around 80% found just once. Co-extracting RNA and DNA was done with roughly 17-32 mg of unsorted bulk tissue as input. Sequencing was done on a sample of liver tumor tissue from sampling region 3. The subset was: tumor region T3, left-lateral pole. The receptor set was obtained from a middle-aged man with primary liver carcinoma and hepatitis B virus infection.

In the case of this clonotype: The junction does not match germline at one end; this may be a read error. The chain employs TRBV7-2 and TRBJ2-7; D is perhaps TRBD1 (6 bases). Per the germline V gene, CDR1 is SGHTA and CDR2 is FQGNSA. The CDR3 length is 15 residues. Here the CDR3 DNA reads TGTGCCACCAGCTTAGACGGGACAAGCTCCTGCGAGCAGTACTTC. Protein product: CATSLDGTSSCEQYF.

To note about this clonotype: A read error may account for a junction end that differs from germline. The chain couples TRBV7-9 to TRBJ2-1; 10 nucleotides line up with TRBD2. The CDR3 consists of 17 residues. The V gene's germline CDR1 is SEHNR and CDR2 FQNEAQ (reference sequence). This CDR3 reads CTSSRTSGQLNYNEQFF. CDR3 coding DNA: TGTACCAGTAGCCGGACTAGCGGACAACTAAACTACAATGAGCAGTTCTTC.